This T cell receptor beta chain appears in the sequencing data of a study of T cells in Graves' hyperthyroidism and ophthalmopathy. The CDR3 extends over 17 amino acids. Looked up from germline, CDR1 is SGHRS and CDR2 is YFSETQ. The trim removed 4 bases at V and 2 bases at J, leaving 7 bases unmatched. This clonotype was counted many times. TCR beta CDR3 sequences were amplified from RNA transcripts. With the HTBI primer set, the TCR CDR3 went through a first round of RT-PCR. TCRdb called the multiplex PCR reads again in MiXCR, with one record for every CDR3 protein. The sample holds approximately 520,000 distinct CDR3 sequences, less than 25% seen once.

The J gene is TRBJ2-3, the V gene TRBV5-1, with 13 positions matching TRBD2. The clonotype was recovered from a man between 18 and 35 years old with Graves' hyperthyroidism. The sample was blood. DNA of the CDR3: TGCGCCAGCAGCACCACTGGACTAGCGGGGGACACAGATACGCAGTATTTT. This encodes CASSTTGLAGDTDTQYF.